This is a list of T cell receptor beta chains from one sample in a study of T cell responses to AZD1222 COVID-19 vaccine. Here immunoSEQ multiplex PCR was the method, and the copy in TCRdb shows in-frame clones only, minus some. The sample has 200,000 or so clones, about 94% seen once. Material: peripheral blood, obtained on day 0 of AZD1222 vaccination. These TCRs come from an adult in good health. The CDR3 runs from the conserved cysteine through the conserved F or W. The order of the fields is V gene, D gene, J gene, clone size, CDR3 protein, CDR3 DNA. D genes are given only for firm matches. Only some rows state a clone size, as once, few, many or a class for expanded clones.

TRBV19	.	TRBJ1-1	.	CASSIGWQTTEAFF	TGTGCCAGTAGTATAGGTTGGCAGACCACTGAAGCTTTCTTT
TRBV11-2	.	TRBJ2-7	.	CASSYTVRGREQYF	TGTGCCAGCAGCTATACAGTTCGGGGTCGGGAGCAGTACTTC
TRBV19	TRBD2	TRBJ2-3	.	CASSLASGDTDTQYF	TGTGCCAGTAGCCTCGCTAGCGGGGACACAGATACGCAGTATTTT
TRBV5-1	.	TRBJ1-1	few	CASSSATGNTEAFF	TGCGCCAGCAGCTCAGCTACTGGGAACACTGAAGCTTTCTTT
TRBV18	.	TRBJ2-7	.	CASSLAGYSYEQYF	TGTGCCAGCTCACTAGCAGGCTACTCCTACGAGCAGTACTTC
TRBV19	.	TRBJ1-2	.	CASSINEGFNYGYTF	TGTGCCAGTAGTATTAACGAGGGATTTAACTATGGCTACACCTTC
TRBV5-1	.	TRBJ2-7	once	CASSLGGAEQYF	TGCGCCAGCAGCTTGGGAGGCGCCGAGCAGTACTTC
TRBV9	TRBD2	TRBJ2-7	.	CASSVGDGRAVGYEQYF	TGTGCCAGCAGCGTAGGCGACGGGAGGGCCGTGGGTTACGAGCAGTACTTC
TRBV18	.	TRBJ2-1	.	CASSLGGPYNEQFF	TGTGCCAGCTCACTAGGGGGTCCCTATAATGAGCAGTTCTTC
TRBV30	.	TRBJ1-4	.	CAWTGPNEKLFF	TGTGCCTGGACAGGGCCTAATGAAAAACTGTTTTTT
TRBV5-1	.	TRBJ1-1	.	CASSLARGGMVTEAFF	TGCGCCAGCAGCTTGGCCCGGGGTGGAATGGTCACTGAAGCTTTCTTT
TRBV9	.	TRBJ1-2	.	CASSVAGQWGRGYTF	TGTGCCAGCAGCGTAGCCGGACAGTGGGGTCGGGGCTACACCTTC
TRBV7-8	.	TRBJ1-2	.	CASSPQVDGYTF	TGTGCCAGCAGCCCTCAGGTAGATGGCTACACCTTC
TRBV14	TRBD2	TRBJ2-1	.	CASSQLPGLGSYNEQFF	TGTGCCAGCAGCCAGCTGCCGGGACTAGGGTCCTACAATGAGCAGTTCTTC
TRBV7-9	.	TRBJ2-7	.	CASSLRDFPYEQYF	TGTGCCAGCAGCTTACGTGACTTCCCCTACGAGCAGTACTTC
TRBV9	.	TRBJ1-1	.	CASSTLTGLTEAFF	TGTGCCAGCAGCACCTTAACAGGGCTAACTGAAGCTTTCTTT